These 7 T cell receptor beta chains were all obtained from the same sample, sequenced in a study of T-cell reconstitution after alpha-beta-depleted transplantation in children. Preparation of the TCRbeta library was carried out with unique molecular identifiers. MiXCR, run by TCRdb on the PCR reads, gives a single entry per CDR3 protein. The table lists approximately 630,000 distinct CDR3 sequences, around 13% of them singletons. The sample here was PBMCs, taken before TCRalphabeta/CD19-depleted stem cell transplant. The receptors were gathered from a girl aged 2-9 years with congenital amegakaryocytic thrombocytopenia, due to receive a stem cell transplant.

This clonotype was detected many times. The V and J genes are TRBV7-2 and TRBJ2-1, with 9 bases that match TRBD1. This CDR3 contains 16 residues. The junction had 9 bases not matched to a gene; V was cut back by 5 bases and J by 4 bases. The germline V gene has CDR1 SGHTA and CDR2 FQGNSA. CDR3 nucleotide sequence: TGTGCCAGCAGCCCGACCGGGACAGGGTTATACAATGAGCAGTTCTTC. Its protein product is CASSPTGTGLYNEQFF.

This clonotype has at least ten counts. CDR3: CASSNPGRRPNEQFF. DNA of the CDR3: TGTGCCAGCAGCAACCCTGGTCGTCGCCCCAATGAGCAGTTCTTC. This sequence joins TRBV21-1 and TRBJ2-1; the tabulated D call, TRBD1, remains unverified against the DNA. TRBV21-1 is a pseudogene. This CDR3 region has 15 residues.

This chain uses TRBV7-9 with TRBJ2-5; a possible D gene is TRBD2 (5 bases). CDR3 length: 15 residues. Trimming shortened V by 2 bases and J by 0 bases, and 10 bases separated the two germline ends. Germline lookup yields CDR1 SEHNR and CDR2 FQNEAQ (reference sequence). DNA for the CDR3: TGTGCCAGCAGCTTATGGCGGGCGTACCAAGAGACCCAGTACTTC. Its translation: CASSLWRAYQETQYF.

This clonotype was seen only once. One base away lies a much larger clone, so this may be a sequencing read error. The chain employs TRBV20-1 and TRBJ2-7; 7 positions match TRBD2. The length of the CDR3 is 14 residues. Looked up from germline, CDR1 is DFQATT and CDR2 is SNEGSKA (reference sequence). CDR3 nucleotides: TGCAGTGCTAACATCGCGGGAGCCCCCTACGAGCTGTACTTC. Amino acids: CSANIAGAPYELYF.

Ten or more counts support this clonotype. This chain connects TRBV29-1 to TRBJ1-3; 8 bases fit TRBD1. Germline lookup yields CDR1 SQVTM and CDR2 ANQGSEA. The CDR3 is made up of 14 amino acids. V lost 7 bases to trimming and J lost 4 bases; unmatched junction nucleotides: 9. For the CDR3, the DNA is TGCAGCGCGGACAGGGAGCTCTCCGGAAACACCATATATTTT. It specifies CSADRELSGNTIYF.

The rearrangement uses TRBV24-1 and TRBJ1-1; D gene ambiguous. The length of the CDR3 is 13 residues. V gave up 4 bases and J gave up 9 bases, with 14 bases separating them. Germline V gene data show CDR1 as KGHDR and CDR2 as SFDVKD. Here the CDR3 DNA reads TGTGCCACCAGTGAATCTTCGAGCTTTAAAGCTTTCTTT. Protein: CATSESSSFKAFF.

This clonotype was picked up many times. In DNA, the CDR3 is TGCAGCGTTGTTAGCGGGACCCGCACAGATACGCAGTATTTT. Its translation is CSVVSGTRTDTQYF. The chain employs TRBV29-1 and TRBJ2-3, with 8 bases aligning to TRBD2. Losses at the gene ends were 4 bases for V and 1 base for J; bases not matched to a gene: 4. CDR1 and CDR2 from the germline V gene are SQVTM and ANQGSEA. The CDR3 runs to 14 residues.